These 5 T cell receptor beta chains originate from one sample sequenced in a study of T-cell reconstitution after alpha-beta-depleted transplantation in children. Preparing the TCRbeta library involved the use of unique molecular identifiers. Via MiXCR, TCRdb re-called the PCR reads, giving one row per CDR3 protein. This repertoire shows about 310,000 distinct CDR3 sequences, over 20% found once; its top ten account for 11%. The material sequenced was PBMCs, mostly from graft donor cells, taken 180 days after TCRalphabeta/CD19-depleted stem cell transplant. The origin of the receptors is a male patient between 10 and 17 years old who had a stem cell transplant for acute lymphoblastic leukemia, so the T cells may come from the graft donor.

This clonotype was seen more than once but under ten times. V usage is TRBV16 and J usage is TRBJ2-7; D is possibly TRBD2 (6 bases). V was cut by 2 bases and J by 2 bases, with 13 bases left in between. CDR1 and CDR2 (germline): KGHSY, FQNENV. The length of the CDR3 is 15 residues. The CDR3 DNA reads TGTGCCAGCAGCCAACGCCTAGCGCGCACCTACGAGCAGTACTTC. Translated: CASSQRLARTYEQYF.

The chain has TRBV5-5 and TRBJ2-5, with D perhaps TRBD1 (6 bases). The CDR3 has 14 residues. Trimming pared 8 bases from V and 5 bases from J, leaving 19 bases between. Germline V gene lookup returns CDR1 SGHKS and CDR2 YYEKEE (reference sequence). The DNA for the CDR3 is TGTGCCAGTAAAATACAGGGAGTGGGGGAGACCCAGTACTTC. Translated: CASKIQGVGETQYF.

This clonotype was seen a handful of times. The chain recombines TRBV5-5 with TRBJ2-5; 9 nucleotides line up with TRBD2. Trimming removed 1 base from V and 4 bases from J; junction bases left unmatched: 5. Germline-derived CDR1 and CDR2 are SGHKS and YYEKEE (reference sequence). The CDR3 consists of 15 residues. The CDR3 reads CASSLPSGTGETQYF. The DNA for the CDR3 is TGTGCCAGCAGCTTGCCTAGCGGGACGGGAGAGACCCAGTACTTC.

This chain connects TRBV12-3 or TRBV12-4 to TRBJ2-3; 11 nucleotides align to TRBD2. This CDR3 has 16 residues. Losses at the gene ends were 6 bases for V and 2 bases for J; bases not matched to a gene: 7. The CDR3 coding sequence is TGTGCCAGCAGCGGCGGGACTAGCGGAATCACAGATACGCAGTATTTT. It is translated as CASSGGTSGITDTQYF.

This clonotype has only a few counts. The genes are TRBV5-1 and TRBJ2-1; 7 bases line up with TRBD2. The CDR3 loop spans 19 amino acids. CDR1 is SGHRS and CDR2 is YFSETQ in the germline V gene. V lost 4 bases and J lost 7; bases outside the gene matches: 23. CDR3 region: CASSNFLTSRWDDLNEQFF. The CDR3 region has the DNA TGCGCCAGCAGCAACTTTTTGACTAGCCGATGGGACGATTTGAATGAGCAGTTCTTC.